The rows below give T cell receptor beta chains drawn from one sample of a study of T-cell memory formation after mild COVID-19. Each CDR3 protein gets one entry after TCRdb re-called the 5' RACE reads with MiXCR. The repertoire holds hundreds of thousands of distinct CDR3 sequences, with 20% to 25% as singletons. The sequencing sample was made of PBMCs or a T cell subset sorted from them (not recorded which). The receptors derive from an adult woman who had mild COVID-19 (a few samples of this study predate the infection). Cell type and time point are not known. Both conserved end residues are part of each CDR3. The order of the fields is V gene, clone size, J gene, D gene, CDR3 protein, CDR3 DNA. A D gene is named only where the DNA matches it firmly. Not all rows give a size; the values are once, few, many and, for expanded clones, a class.

TRBV12-3/TRBV12-4	NA	TRBJ2-5	NA	CASSSRQGRQETKYF	TGTGCCAGCAGTTCCCGCCAGGGACGGCAAGAGACCAAGTACTTC
TRBV20-1	NA	TRBJ1-5	NA	CSARGGMDQPQHF	TGCAGTGCTAGAGGCGGAATGGATCAGCCCCAGCATTTT
TRBV10-2	few	TRBJ2-7	TRBD2	CASRRDYSYEQYF	TGCGCCAGCAGGCGGGACTATAGCTACGAGCAGTACTTC
TRBV7-3	many	TRBJ1-1	TRBD1	CASSSGAGGGTEAFF	TGTGCCAGCAGCTCCGGCGCAGGGGGTGGTACTGAAGCTTTCTTT
TRBV5-1	few	TRBJ2-7	TRBD2	CASSSSGDGTEQYF	TGCGCCAGCAGCAGTAGCGGGGACGGGACCGAGCAGTACTTC
TRBV25-1	NA	TRBJ2-1	TRBD1	CASSGSGQGAYNEQFF	TGTGCCAGCAGTGGATCGGGACAGGGGGCCTACAATGAGCAGTTCTTC
TRBV3-1	NA	TRBJ2-1	NA	CASSQGVSINEQFF	TGTGCCAGCAGCCAGGGAGTTTCGATAAATGAGCAGTTCTTC
TRBV7-3	NA	TRBJ2-1	NA	CASSSSGTQFF	TGTGCCAGCAGCTCCTCCGGGACTCAATTCTTC
TRBV30	many	TRBJ2-1	TRBD1	CAWIVRGYYNEQFF	TGTGCCTGGATTGTCAGGGGGTACTACAATGAGCAGTTCTTC
TRBV9	NA	TRBJ2-7	NA	CASSVAGDTAYEQYF	TGTGCCAGCAGCGTAGCGGGGGACACCGCCTACGAGCAGTACTTC
TRBV7-2	NA	TRBJ1-1	TRBD1	CASSLAIPGQSTEAFF	TGTGCCAGCAGCTTGGCAATTCCGGGACAGAGCACTGAAGCTTTCTTT
TRBV6-5	NA	TRBJ1-6	NA	CASSELRASFSPLHF	TGTGCCAGCAGCGAGCTCCGGGCCTCATTTTCACCCCTCCACTTT
TRBV5-1	NA	TRBJ1-1	TRBD1	CASSLRAQGAGNTEAFF	TGCGCCAGCAGCTTGCGGGCTCAGGGGGCGGGGAACACTGAAGCTTTCTTT
TRBV5-5	NA	TRBJ1-1	NA	CASSPWGTSTEAFF	TGTGCCAGCAGTCCGTGGGGGACTTCGACTGAAGCTTTCTTT
TRBV4-3	NA	TRBJ1-2	TRBD1	CASSQGLRSGGSYGYTF	TGCGCCAGCAGCCAAGGTCTAAGGTCAGGGGGTTCCTATGGCTACACCTTC
TRBV3-1	NA	TRBJ1-3	TRBD1	CASSKGQGRNTIYF	TGTGCCAGCAGCAAAGGACAGGGCCGAAACACCATATATTTT
TRBV12-3/TRBV12-4	once	TRBJ2-2	TRBD1	CASSLGPGQENTGELFF	TGTGCCAGCAGTCTCGGGCCGGGACAGGAGAACACCGGGGAGCTGTTTTTT
TRBV20-1	NA	TRBJ2-7	TRBD2	CSARGTSGTAGSEQYF	TGCAGTGCTAGAGGGACTAGCGGGACTGCCGGCTCCGAGCAGTACTTC
TRBV7-6	few	TRBJ2-3	NA	CASSLGMQGTDTQYF	TGTGCCAGCAGCTTAGGAATGCAGGGCACAGATACGCAGTATTTT
TRBV5-1	NA	TRBJ2-5	NA	CASSLAREETQYF	TGCGCCAGCAGCTTGGCCAGGGAAGAGACCCAGTACTTC